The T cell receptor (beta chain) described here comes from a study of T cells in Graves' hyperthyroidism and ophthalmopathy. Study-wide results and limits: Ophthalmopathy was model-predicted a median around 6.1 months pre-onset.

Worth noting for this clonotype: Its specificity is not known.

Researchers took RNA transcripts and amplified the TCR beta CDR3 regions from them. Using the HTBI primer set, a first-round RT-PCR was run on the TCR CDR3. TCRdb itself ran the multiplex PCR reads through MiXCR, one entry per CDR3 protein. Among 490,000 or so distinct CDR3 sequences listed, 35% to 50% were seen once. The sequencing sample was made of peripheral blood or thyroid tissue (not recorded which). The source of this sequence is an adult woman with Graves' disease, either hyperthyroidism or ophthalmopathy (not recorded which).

CDR3 DNA sequence: TGTGCCAGCAGCTTGTGGGTGGGTCGCTACGAGCAGTACTTC. Its protein is CASSLWVGRYEQYF. The rearrangement links TRBV7-2 to TRBJ2-7; D is ambiguous. The CDR3 loop spans 14 amino acids. Germline values: CDR1 SGHTA, CDR2 FQGNSA. The V and J ends lost 3 bases and 3 bases respectively, with 12 bases between them.